This TCR beta chain is from a study of T cells expressing NK-cell markers. About the study: Sequencing covered eight donors, seven HCMV-seropositive and one seronegative. General study findings and limits: Expanded NKG2C+ T cell clones were not confirmed as HCMV-specific. These clonotypes additionally ranked first within the CD3+CD56-NKG2C+ fraction of a handful of donors.

After re-calling the 5' RACE reads, TCRdb lists one entry per CDR3 protein, DNA absent. The listing contains some 500,000 distinct CDR3 sequences. In regard to this clonotype: The antigen remains unidentified.

Per the germline V gene, CDR1 is ENHRY and CDR2 is SYGVKD. The CDR3 extends over 13 amino acids. This chain connects TRBV10-3 to TRBJ2-1; no DNA is available, so the TRBD1 call from TCRdb remains unchecked. This clonotype originated in a woman aged 50 to 60 in good health. The sample taken for sequencing was blood T cells: a sorted CD56 or NKG2C T cell subset, CD4+ or CD8+ T cells, or bulk PBMC T cells (not recorded which). The CDR3 loop reads CAITADSNNEQFF.